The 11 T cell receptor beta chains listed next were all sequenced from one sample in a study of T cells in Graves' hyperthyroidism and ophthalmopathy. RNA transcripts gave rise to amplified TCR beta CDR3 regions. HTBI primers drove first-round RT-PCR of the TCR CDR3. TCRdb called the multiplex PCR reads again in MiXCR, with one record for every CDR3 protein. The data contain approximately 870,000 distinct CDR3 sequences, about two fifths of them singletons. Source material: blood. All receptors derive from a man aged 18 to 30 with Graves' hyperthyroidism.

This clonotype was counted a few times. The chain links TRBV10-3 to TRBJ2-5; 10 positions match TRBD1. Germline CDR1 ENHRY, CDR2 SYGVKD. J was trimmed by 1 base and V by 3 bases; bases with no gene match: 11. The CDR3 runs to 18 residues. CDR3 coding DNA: TGTGCCATCAGTGACCGGGGACAGGGGTTTCATCGCCAAGAGACCCAGTACTTC. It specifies CAISDRGQGFHRQETQYF.

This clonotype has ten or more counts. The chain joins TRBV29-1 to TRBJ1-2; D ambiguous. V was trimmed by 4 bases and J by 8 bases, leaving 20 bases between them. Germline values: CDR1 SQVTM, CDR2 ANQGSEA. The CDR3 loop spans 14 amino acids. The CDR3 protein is CSVAPDTPTRGYTF. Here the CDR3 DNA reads TGCAGCGTTGCCCCTGACACCCCCACGCGCGGCTACACCTTC.

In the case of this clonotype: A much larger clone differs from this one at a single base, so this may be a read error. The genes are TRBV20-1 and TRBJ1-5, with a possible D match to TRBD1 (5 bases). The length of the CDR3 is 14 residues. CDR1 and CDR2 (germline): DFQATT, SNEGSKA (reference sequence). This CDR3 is CSASDIDSNQPQQF. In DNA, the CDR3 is TGCAGTGCTAGTGATATAGACAGCAATCAGCCCCAGCAGTTT.

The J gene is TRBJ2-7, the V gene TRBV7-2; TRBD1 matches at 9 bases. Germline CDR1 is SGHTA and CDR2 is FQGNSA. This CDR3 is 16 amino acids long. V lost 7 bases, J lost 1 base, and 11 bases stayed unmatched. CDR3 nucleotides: TGTGCCAGCATCTCTACCGGGACAGGGTTGTCCTACGAGCAGTACTTC. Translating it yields CASISTGTGLSYEQYF.

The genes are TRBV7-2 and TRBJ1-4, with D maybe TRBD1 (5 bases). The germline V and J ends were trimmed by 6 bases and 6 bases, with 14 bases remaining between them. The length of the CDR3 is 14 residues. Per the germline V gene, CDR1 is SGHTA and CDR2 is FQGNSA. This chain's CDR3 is CASRPAGGYEKLFF. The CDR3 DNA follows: TGTGCCAGCAGGCCCGCGGGGGGGTATGAAAAACTGTTTTTT.

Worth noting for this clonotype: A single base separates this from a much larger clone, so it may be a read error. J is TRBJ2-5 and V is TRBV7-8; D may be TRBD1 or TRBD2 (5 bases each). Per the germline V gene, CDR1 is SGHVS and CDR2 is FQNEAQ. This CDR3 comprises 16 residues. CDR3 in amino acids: CASSSHDGTDQGTQYF. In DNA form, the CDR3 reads TGTGCCAGCAGCTCCCATGACGGGACGGACCAAGGGACCCAGTACTTC.

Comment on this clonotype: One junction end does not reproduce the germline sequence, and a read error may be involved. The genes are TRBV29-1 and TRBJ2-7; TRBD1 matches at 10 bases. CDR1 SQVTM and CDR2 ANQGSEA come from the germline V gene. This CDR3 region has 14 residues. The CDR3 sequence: CSVEGPGTGVEQYF. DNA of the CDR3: TGCAGCGTAGAAGGACCCGGGACAGGGGTCGAGCAGTACTTC.

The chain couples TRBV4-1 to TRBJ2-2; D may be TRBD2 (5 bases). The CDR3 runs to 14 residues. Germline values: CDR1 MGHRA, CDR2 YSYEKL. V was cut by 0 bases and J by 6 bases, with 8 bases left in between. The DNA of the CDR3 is TGCGCCAGCAGCCAAGAAGGGAGTTCCGGGGAGCTGTTTTTT. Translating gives CASSQEGSSGELFF.

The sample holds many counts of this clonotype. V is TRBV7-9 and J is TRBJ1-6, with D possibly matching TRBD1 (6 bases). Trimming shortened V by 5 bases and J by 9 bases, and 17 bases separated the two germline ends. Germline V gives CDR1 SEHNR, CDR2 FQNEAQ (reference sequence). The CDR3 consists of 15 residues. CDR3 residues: CASSPDDRSGSPLHF. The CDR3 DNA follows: TGTGCCAGCAGCCCAGACGACAGGTCGGGTTCACCCCTCCACTTT. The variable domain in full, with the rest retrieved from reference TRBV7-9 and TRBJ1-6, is DTGVSQNPRHKITKRGQNVTFRCDPISEHNRLYWYRQTLGQGPEFLTYFQNEAQLEKSRLLSDRFSAERPKGSFSTLEIQRTEQGDSAMYLCASSPDDRSGSPLHFGNGTRLTVT.

CDR3 region: CASSSPGTGGWEQYF. Here the CDR3 DNA reads TGTGCCAGCAGTTCACCAGGGACAGGGGGGTGGGAGCAGTACTTC. The chain uses TRBV11-2 and TRBJ2-7; 11 bases map to TRBD1. Germline trimming cut 6 bases from V and 7 bases from J; bases unmatched to any gene: 11. Per germline, CDR1 SGHAT and CDR2 FQNNGV. This CDR3 comprises 15 residues.

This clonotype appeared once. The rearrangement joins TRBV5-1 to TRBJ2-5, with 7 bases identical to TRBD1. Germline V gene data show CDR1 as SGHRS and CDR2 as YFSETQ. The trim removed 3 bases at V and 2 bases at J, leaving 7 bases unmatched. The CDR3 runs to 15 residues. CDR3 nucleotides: TGCGCCAGCAGCTCCTCTCCGGGACAGCAAGAGACCCAGTACTTC. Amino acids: CASSSSPGQQETQYF.